Sequencing of this T cell receptor (beta chain) was carried out in a study of high-grade serous ovarian cancer treatment subgroups. Study-wide results and limits: Without spatial data, bulk sequencing limits insight into HGSC tumor diversity.

Tumor samples were taken before definitive surgery or chemotherapy. Libraries were prepared by immunoSEQ multiplex PCR; TCRdb keeps only in-frame clonotypes and omits some of them. The sample yields about 4,800 clones, around 78% seen once. Concerning this clone itself: No antigen is known for it.

The CDR3 length is 15 residues. Trimming removed 8 bases from V and 4 bases from J; junction bases left unmatched: 10. Germline loops: CDR1 SGHTA, CDR2 FQGNSA. The specimen was tumor tissue. The source is a human donor with high-grade serous ovarian cancer. The chain links TRBV7-2 to TRBJ1-2, with 10 bases that match TRBD1. The CDR3 region is CASGRQGAQSYGYTF. The CDR3 bases are TGTGCCAGCGGCCGACAGGGGGCGCAAAGCTATGGCTACACCTTC.